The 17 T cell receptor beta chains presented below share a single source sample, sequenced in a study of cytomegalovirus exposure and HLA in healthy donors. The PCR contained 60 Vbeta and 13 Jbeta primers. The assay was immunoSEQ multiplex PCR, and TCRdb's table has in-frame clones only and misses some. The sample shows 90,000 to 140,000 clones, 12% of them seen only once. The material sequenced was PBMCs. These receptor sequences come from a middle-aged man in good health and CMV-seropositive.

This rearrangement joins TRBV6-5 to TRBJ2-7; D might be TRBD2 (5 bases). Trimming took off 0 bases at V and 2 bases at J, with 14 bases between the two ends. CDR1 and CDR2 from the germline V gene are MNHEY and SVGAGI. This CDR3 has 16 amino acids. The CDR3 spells CASSYSSLANAYEQYF. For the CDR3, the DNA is TGTGCCAGCAGTTACTCGTCATTAGCGAACGCCTACGAGCAGTACTTC.

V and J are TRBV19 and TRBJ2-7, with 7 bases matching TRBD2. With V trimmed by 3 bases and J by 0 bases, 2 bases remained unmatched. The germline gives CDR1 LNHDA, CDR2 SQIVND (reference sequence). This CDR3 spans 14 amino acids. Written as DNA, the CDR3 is TGTGCCAGTAGTATGGGAGGGTCCTCCTACGAGCAGTACTTC. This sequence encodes CASSMGGSSYEQYF. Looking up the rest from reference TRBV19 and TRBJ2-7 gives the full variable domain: DGGITQSPKYLFRKEGQNVTLSCEQNLNHDAMYWYRQDPGQGLRLIYYSQIVNDFQKGDIAEGYSVSREKKESFPLTVTSAQKNPTAFYLCASSMGGSSYEQYFGPGTRLTVT.

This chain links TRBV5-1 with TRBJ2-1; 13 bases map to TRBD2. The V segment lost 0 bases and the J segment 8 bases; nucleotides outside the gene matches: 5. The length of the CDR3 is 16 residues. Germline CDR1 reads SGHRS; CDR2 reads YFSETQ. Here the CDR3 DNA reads TGCGCCAGCAGCTTGGGACTAGCGGGAGGTAGGGATGAGCAGTTCTTC. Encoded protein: CASSLGLAGGRDEQFF.

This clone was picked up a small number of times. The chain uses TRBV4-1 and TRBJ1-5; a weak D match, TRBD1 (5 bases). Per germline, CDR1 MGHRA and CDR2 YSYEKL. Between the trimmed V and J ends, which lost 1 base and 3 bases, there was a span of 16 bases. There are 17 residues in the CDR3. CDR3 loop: CASSQAIVGQVNQPQHF. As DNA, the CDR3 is TGCGCCAGCAGCCAAGCGATCGTAGGACAAGTCAATCAGCCCCAGCATTTT.

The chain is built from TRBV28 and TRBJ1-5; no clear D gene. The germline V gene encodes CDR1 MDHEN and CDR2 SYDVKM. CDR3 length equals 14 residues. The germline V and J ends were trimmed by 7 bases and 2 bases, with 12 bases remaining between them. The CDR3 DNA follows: TGTGCCAGCACCATACCCCGGGGCAATCAGCCCCAGCATTTT. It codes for CASTIPRGNQPQHF.

In DNA form, the CDR3 reads TGTGCCAGCAGGGAGCGTTACGAGCAGTACTTC. Translation: CASRERYEQYF. The chain employs TRBV27 and TRBJ2-7; D ambiguous. V lost 6 bases, J lost 4 bases, and 7 bases lay in between. Per the germline V gene, CDR1 is MNHEY and CDR2 is SMNVEV (reference sequence). There are 11 residues in the CDR3.

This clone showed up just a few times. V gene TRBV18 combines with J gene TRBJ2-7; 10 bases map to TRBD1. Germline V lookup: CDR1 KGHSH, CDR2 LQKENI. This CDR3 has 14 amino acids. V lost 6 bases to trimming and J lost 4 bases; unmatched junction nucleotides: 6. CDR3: CASSLGTGEYEQYF. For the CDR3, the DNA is TGTGCCAGCTCGCTAGGGACAGGGGAATACGAGCAGTACTTC. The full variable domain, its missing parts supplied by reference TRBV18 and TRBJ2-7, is NAGVMQNPRHLVRRRGQEARLRCSPMKGHSHVYWYRQLPEEGLKFMVYLQKENIIDESGMPKERFSAEFPKEGPSILRIQQVVRGDSAAYFCASSLGTGEYEQYFGPGTRLTVT.

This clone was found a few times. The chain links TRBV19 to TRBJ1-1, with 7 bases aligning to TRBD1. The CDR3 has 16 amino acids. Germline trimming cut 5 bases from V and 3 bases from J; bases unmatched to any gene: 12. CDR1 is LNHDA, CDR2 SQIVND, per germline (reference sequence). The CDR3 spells CASSFRQGWSDTEAFF. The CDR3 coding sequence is TGTGCCAGTAGTTTTCGACAGGGTTGGTCCGACACTGAAGCTTTCTTT.

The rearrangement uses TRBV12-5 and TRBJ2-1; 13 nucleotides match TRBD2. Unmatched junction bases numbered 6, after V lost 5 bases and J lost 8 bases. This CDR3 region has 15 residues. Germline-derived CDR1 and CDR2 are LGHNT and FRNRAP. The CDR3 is CASGDGTSGIDEQFF. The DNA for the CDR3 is TGTGCTAGTGGTGACGGGACTAGCGGGATAGATGAGCAGTTCTTC.

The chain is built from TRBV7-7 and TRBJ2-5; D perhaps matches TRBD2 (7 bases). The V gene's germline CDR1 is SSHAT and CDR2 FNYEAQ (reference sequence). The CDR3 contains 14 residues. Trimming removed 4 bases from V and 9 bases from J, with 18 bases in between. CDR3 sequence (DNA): TGTGCCAGCAGCTATAACAGGGACGGGGGGTCCCAGTACTTC. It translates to CASSYNRDGGSQYF.

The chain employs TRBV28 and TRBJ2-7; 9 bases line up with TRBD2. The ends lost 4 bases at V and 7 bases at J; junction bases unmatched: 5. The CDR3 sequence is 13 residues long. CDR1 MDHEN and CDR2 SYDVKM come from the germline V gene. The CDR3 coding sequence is TGTGCCAGCAGTTCTAGCGGGAAGGGAGAGCAGTACTTC. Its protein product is CASSSSGKGEQYF. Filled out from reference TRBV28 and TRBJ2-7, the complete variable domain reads DVKVTQSSRYLVKRTGEKVFLECVQDMDHENMFWYRQDPGLGLRLIYFSYDVKMKEKGDIPEGYSVSREKKERFSLILESASTNQTSMYLCASSSSGKGEQYFGPGTRLTVT.

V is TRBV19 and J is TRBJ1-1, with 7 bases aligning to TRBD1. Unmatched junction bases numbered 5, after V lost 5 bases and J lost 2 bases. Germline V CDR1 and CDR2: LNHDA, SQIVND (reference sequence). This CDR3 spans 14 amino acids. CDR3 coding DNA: TGTGCCAGTAGTCGGAGACAGGGAAACACTGAAGCTTTCTTT. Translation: CASSRRQGNTEAFF. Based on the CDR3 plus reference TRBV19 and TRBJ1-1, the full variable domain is DGGITQSPKYLFRKEGQNVTLSCEQNLNHDAMYWYRQDPGQGLRLIYYSQIVNDFQKGDIAEGYSVSREKKESFPLTVTSAQKNPTAFYLCASSRRQGNTEAFFGQGTRLTVV.

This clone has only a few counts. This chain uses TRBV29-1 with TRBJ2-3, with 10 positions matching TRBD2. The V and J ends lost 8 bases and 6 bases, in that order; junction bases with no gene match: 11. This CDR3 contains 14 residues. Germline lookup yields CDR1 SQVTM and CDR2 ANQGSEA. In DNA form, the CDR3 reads TGCAGCTCCCAGCGGGAGGGCCCTCGGGATACGCAGTATTTT. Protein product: CSSQREGPRDTQYF.

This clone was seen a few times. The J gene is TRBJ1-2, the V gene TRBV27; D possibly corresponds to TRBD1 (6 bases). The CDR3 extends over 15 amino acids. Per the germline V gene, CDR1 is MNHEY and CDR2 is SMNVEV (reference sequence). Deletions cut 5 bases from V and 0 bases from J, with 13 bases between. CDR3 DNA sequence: TGTGCCAGCAGTCGTACAGGGTTAGCTAACTATGGCTACACCTTC. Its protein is CASSRTGLANYGYTF.

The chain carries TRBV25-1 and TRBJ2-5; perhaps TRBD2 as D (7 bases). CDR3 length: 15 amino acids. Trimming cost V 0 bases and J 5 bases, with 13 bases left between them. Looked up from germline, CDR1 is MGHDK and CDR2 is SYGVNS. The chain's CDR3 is CASSEYRAGAETQYF. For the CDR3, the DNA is TGTGCCAGCAGTGAATATCGGGCGGGGGCTGAGACCCAGTACTTC. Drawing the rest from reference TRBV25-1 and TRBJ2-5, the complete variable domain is EADIYQTPRYLVIGTGKKITLECSQTMGHDKMYWYQQDPGMELHLIHYSYGVNSTEKGDLSSESTVSRIRTEHFPLTLESARPSHTSQYLCASSEYRAGAETQYFGPGTRLLVL.

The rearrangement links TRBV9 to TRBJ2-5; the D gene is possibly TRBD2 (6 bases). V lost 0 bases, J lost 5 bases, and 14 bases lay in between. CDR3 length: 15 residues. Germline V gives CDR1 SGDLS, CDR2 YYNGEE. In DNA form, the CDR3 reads TGTGCCAGCAGCGTAGATGGGGAGGTCGGGGAGACCCAGTACTTC. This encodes CASSVDGEVGETQYF.

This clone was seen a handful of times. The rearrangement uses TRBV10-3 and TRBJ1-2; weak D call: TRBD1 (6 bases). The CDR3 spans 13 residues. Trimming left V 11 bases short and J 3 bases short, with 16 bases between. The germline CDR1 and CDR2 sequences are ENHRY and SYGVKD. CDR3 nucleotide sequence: TGTGCCGCCGGGGGGGGGCACGACTATGGCTACACCTTC. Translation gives CAAGGGHDYGYTF.